This T cell receptor beta chain was observed in a study of control samples from healthy donors and cancer patients (dated by TCRdb to between 2020 and 2021). The germline V end is reduced by 3 bases and the J end by 4 bases; junction bases left unmatched: 8. Measured from the cysteine to the phenylalanine, the CDR3 is 15 residues long. Just the 45-base CDR3 DNA is kept, in frame starting at base 1. Via the germline V gene, CDR1 is MGHRA and CDR2 YSYEKL. Turning to this clone: Its antigen target is currently unknown. No base-level quality is on record; no much larger clone is a single base apart.

Receptors were amplified or captured by the immunoSEQ multiplex PCR assay. Entries here come from immuneACCESS through TCRdb and include only in-frame sequences with V and J called. Some clones fail to appear in such tables; in the studies checked, an unresolved V gene covers under half of the shortfall, and the cause of the remainder is unknown. The sample data list 50,000 or so clones, and approximately 86% of these were observed just once. The top ten hold 2.8% of the sample. The specimen was PBMCs. This receptor was identified in a woman aged 45 to 65 with lung cancer. The rearrangement combines TRBV4-1 with TRBJ2-7, with 8 central nucleotides matching TRBD1. The DNA reads TGCGCCAGCAGCCACAGACAGGGGCCTCAGTACGAGCAGTACTTC. It translates as CASSHRQGPQYEQYF.